This T cell receptor (beta chain) derives from a study of cytomegalovirus exposure and HLA in healthy donors. J was trimmed by 1 base and V by 4 bases; bases with no gene match: 4. CDR1 SGHTA and CDR2 FQGNSA come from the germline V gene. The CDR3 is 14 residues long. Measured with immunoSEQ multiplex PCR; TCRdb has only the in-frame clones, and not every one. The sample yields fewer than 400,000 clones, about nine tenths seen once. The sample was PBMCs. The TCR comes from a young woman in good health and CMV-seronegative. The J gene is TRBJ2-7, the V gene TRBV7-2, with 7 bases lining up with TRBD2. The CDR3, as DNA: TGTGCCAGCAGCTCCCCGGGGGGTTCCTACGAGCAGTACTTC. Residues: CASSSPGGSYEQYF.